These T cell receptor beta chains were read from a single sample in a study of blood T cells in healthy people across ages. TCRdb re-called the 5' RACE reads with MiXCR, one entry per CDR3 protein. The sample has 1.5 million to 2 million distinct CDR3 sequences, about two fifths seen once; the top ten hold 23%. The sequencing input was blood. Receptors were obtained from a human donor in good health. Both conserved end residues are part of each CDR3. D genes are given only for firm matches. Expanded clones get a size class; other rows say once, few or many, or leave the size out.

D gene: .
V gene: TRBV7-2
clone size: .
J gene: TRBJ2-7
CDR3 protein: CASSSLRGGPIEQYF
CDR3 DNA: TGTGCCAGCAGCTCTTTGAGGGGGGGGCCCATCGAGCAGTACTTC

D gene: TRBD2
V gene: TRBV9
clone size: few
J gene: TRBJ2-1
CDR3 protein: CASSSSGGVHNEQFF
CDR3 DNA: TGTGCCAGCAGCTCGAGCGGGGGGGTACACAATGAGCAGTTCTTC

D gene: .
V gene: TRBV20-1
clone size: few
J gene: TRBJ2-1
CDR3 protein: CSATASWTNEQFF
CDR3 DNA: TGCAGTGCTACCGCGAGTTGGACTAATGAGCAGTTCTTC

D gene: TRBD1
V gene: TRBV7-6
clone size: .
J gene: TRBJ2-1
CDR3 protein: CASSPSTGGSYNEQFF
CDR3 DNA: TGTGCCAGCAGCCCCTCCACAGGGGGCTCCTACAATGAGCAGTTCTTC

D gene: TRBD2
V gene: TRBV7-2
clone size: .
J gene: TRBJ2-1
CDR3 protein: CASSWSSGGPKYNEQFF
CDR3 DNA: TGTGCCAGCAGCTGGTCTAGCGGGGGGCCCAAATACAATGAGCAGTTCTTC

D gene: .
V gene: TRBV20-1
clone size: .
J gene: TRBJ2-7
CDR3 protein: CSARVEGTAYEQYF
CDR3 DNA: TGCAGTGCTAGAGTAGAAGGGACGGCCTACGAGCAGTACTTC

D gene: TRBD1
V gene: TRBV6-2/TRBV6-3
clone size: .
J gene: TRBJ1-2
CDR3 protein: CASSRWTGEANYGYTF
CDR3 DNA: TGTGCCAGCAGTCGATGGACAGGGGAAGCTAACTATGGCTACACCTTC

D gene: .
V gene: TRBV9
clone size: .
J gene: TRBJ1-1
CDR3 protein: CASSVDDRYEAFF
CDR3 DNA: TGTGCCAGCAGCGTAGATGACAGGTATGAAGCTTTCTTT

D gene: TRBD1
V gene: TRBV20-1
clone size: .
J gene: TRBJ1-5
CDR3 protein: CSASYNDRGQPQHF
CDR3 DNA: TGCAGTGCTAGTTATAACGACAGGGGTCAGCCCCAGCATTTT

D gene: TRBD1
V gene: TRBV4-2
clone size: .
J gene: TRBJ2-7
CDR3 protein: CASSQGQGAREQYF
CDR3 DNA: TGTGCCAGCAGCCAAGGTCAGGGGGCGCGGGAGCAGTACTTC

D gene: .
V gene: TRBV2
clone size: .
J gene: TRBJ2-3
CDR3 protein: CASSVSVGVGAKQYF
CDR3 DNA: TGTGCCAGCAGTGTTAGCGTAGGGGTAGGGGCAAAGCAGTATTTT

D gene: .
V gene: TRBV6-2/TRBV6-3
clone size: .
J gene: TRBJ1-1
CDR3 protein: CATQKGQTEAFF
CDR3 DNA: TGTGCCACTCAAAAGGGGCAGACTGAAGCTTTCTTT

D gene: TRBD1
V gene: TRBV27
clone size: .
J gene: TRBJ2-1
CDR3 protein: CASRRTGFGASYDEQFF
CDR3 DNA: TGTGCCAGCAGGAGGACAGGGTTTGGGGCAAGCTACGATGAGCAGTTCTTC

D gene: .
V gene: TRBV12-3/TRBV12-4
clone size: .
J gene: TRBJ1-1
CDR3 protein: CASSLYQDTEAFF
CDR3 DNA: TGTGCCAGCAGTTTGTATCAGGACACTGAAGCTTTCTTT

D gene: .
V gene: TRBV29-1
clone size: .
J gene: TRBJ1-2
CDR3 protein: CSVGTVDPDYGYTF
CDR3 DNA: TGCAGCGTTGGTACCGTGGACCCAGACTATGGCTACACCTTC

D gene: TRBD1
V gene: TRBV12-5
clone size: few
J gene: TRBJ2-7
CDR3 protein: CASGLEEGQGNIYEQYF
CDR3 DNA: TGTGCTAGTGGTTTGGAAGAGGGACAGGGTAACATCTACGAGCAGTACTTC

D gene: .
V gene: TRBV12-3/TRBV12-4
clone size: many
J gene: TRBJ2-3
CDR3 protein: CASTQRAGATSTDTQYF
CDR3 DNA: TGTGCCAGCACCCAAAGAGCAGGGGCGACTAGCACAGATACGCAGTATTTT

D gene: TRBD2
V gene: TRBV5-8
clone size: .
J gene: TRBJ2-4
CDR3 protein: CASSTGTSWGKNIQYF
CDR3 DNA: TGTGCCAGCAGCACCGGGACTAGCTGGGGCAAAAACATTCAGTACTTC

D gene: .
V gene: TRBV5-1
clone size: few
J gene: TRBJ1-6
CDR3 protein: CASRRQANSYNSPLHF
CDR3 DNA: TGCGCCAGCAGGCGACAGGCCAACTCCTATAATTCACCCCTCCACTTT

D gene: TRBD1
V gene: TRBV28
clone size: .
J gene: TRBJ1-6
CDR3 protein: CAGGTGDSPLHF
CDR3 DNA: TGTGCCGGAGGGACAGGGGATTCACCCCTCCACTTT

D gene: .
V gene: TRBV3-1
clone size: few
J gene: TRBJ2-5
CDR3 protein: CASSPTTDSEETQYF
CDR3 DNA: TGTGCCAGCAGCCCGACGACCGACAGCGAAGAGACCCAGTACTTC

D gene: .
V gene: TRBV6-6
clone size: few
J gene: TRBJ1-5
CDR3 protein: CASSYSKGSNQPQHF
CDR3 DNA: TGTGCCAGCAGTTACTCGAAGGGTAGCAATCAGCCCCAGCATTTT

D gene: .
V gene: TRBV4-3
clone size: few
J gene: TRBJ2-7
CDR3 protein: CASSQDWHVTYEQYF
CDR3 DNA: TGCGCCAGCAGCCAAGATTGGCATGTGACCTACGAGCAGTACTTC

D gene: .
V gene: TRBV9
clone size: .
J gene: TRBJ2-1
CDR3 protein: CASSPRSDWGEQFF
CDR3 DNA: TGTGCCAGCAGCCCGCGCTCCGACTGGGGGGAGCAGTTCTTC

D gene: TRBD1
V gene: TRBV28
clone size: few
J gene: TRBJ1-2
CDR3 protein: CAGQTTGRGFYGYTF
CDR3 DNA: TGTGCCGGACAAACGACAGGGAGGGGTTTCTATGGCTACACCTTC

D gene: TRBD1
V gene: TRBV7-2
clone size: .
J gene: TRBJ2-1
CDR3 protein: CASSLHRGLDIGDEQFF
CDR3 DNA: TGTGCCAGCAGCTTACACAGGGGGCTCGATATCGGGGATGAGCAGTTCTTC

D gene: .
V gene: TRBV5-1
clone size: many
J gene: TRBJ2-3
CDR3 protein: CASSSTTSTDTQYF
CDR3 DNA: TGCGCCAGCAGCTCCACAACGAGCACAGATACGCAGTATTTT

D gene: TRBD2
V gene: TRBV6-5
clone size: .
J gene: TRBJ2-1
CDR3 protein: CASSGLAGGEQFF
CDR3 DNA: TGTGCCAGCAGCGGACTAGCGGGGGGGGAGCAGTTCTTC

D gene: TRBD2
V gene: TRBV5-6
clone size: .
J gene: TRBJ2-3
CDR3 protein: CASNSMGAGGPSDTQYF
CDR3 DNA: TGTGCCAGCAACTCAATGGGGGCGGGGGGGCCCTCAGATACACAGTATTTT

D gene: .
V gene: TRBV7-3
clone size: .
J gene: TRBJ2-3
CDR3 protein: CASSPQGGLTTDTQYF
CDR3 DNA: TGTGCCAGCAGCCCCCAAGGGGGACTAACAACAGATACGCAGTATTTT

D gene: TRBD1
V gene: TRBV12-3/TRBV12-4
clone size: few
J gene: TRBJ2-1
CDR3 protein: CASSLQGDTSYNEQFF
CDR3 DNA: TGTGCCAGCAGTTTACAGGGGGATACGTCCTACAATGAGCAGTTCTTC

D gene: .
V gene: TRBV14
clone size: few
J gene: TRBJ1-1
CDR3 protein: CASSQVQGLGTEAFF
CDR3 DNA: TGTGCCAGCAGCCAAGTGCAGGGTTTGGGAACTGAAGCTTTCTTT